The T cell receptor (beta chain) under discussion was sequenced for a study of blood T cell repertoires in COVID-19. Only in-frame clones appear in the TCRdb table, and some are missing; sequencing was by immunoSEQ multiplex PCR. The sample lists 70,000 to 100,000 clones, approximately 81% seen once, with 15% in the top ten. Unmatched junction bases numbered 8, after V lost 0 bases and J lost 2 bases. The CDR3 totals 18 residues. Germline CDR1 is LGHDT and CDR2 is YNNKEL (reference sequence). This clonotype was sampled from a woman aged 80 or older with acute or convalescent COVID-19. V is TRBV3-1 (or the pseudogene TRBV3-2) and J is TRBJ2-1; 9 bases align to TRBD2. The sample consisted of peripheral blood. CDR3 amino acids: CASSQERSGGIAYNEQFF. CDR3 in DNA: TGTGCCAGCAGCCAAGAGCGGAGCGGGGGGATAGCCTACAATGAGCAGTTCTTC.